This entry describes one T cell receptor (beta chain). Its antigen remains unidentified. This entry is derived from a study of Ad26.COV2.S vaccination and SARS-CoV-2 variants. Study at large: Administration of Ad26.COV2.S was intramuscular, either once or twice 56 days apart.

This table comes from immunoSEQ multiplex PCR, and its TCRdb copy is limited to in-frame clones, with some not included. The sample holds 300,000 to 450,000 clones, approximately 81% seen once. Overall study findings and caveats: Once vaccination had occurred, spike-specific CD8+ and CD4+ T cell responses reportedly showed substantial breadth. Similar non-spike TCR breadth was observed in recipients of vaccine and of placebo.

The CDR3 has 15 amino acids. Deletions cut 4 bases from V and 4 bases from J, with 14 bases between. In germline, CDR1 is KGHSH, CDR2 LQKENI. Regarding treatment: roughly 20 received Ad26.COV2.S at low or high dose, single or two shots; roughly five received placebo; per-sample allocation not given. Collection of the samples took place on day 63 after the first injection of vaccine or placebo. An 18-55-year-old adult in Boston served as donor. This TCR was recovered from a person between 18 and 60 years old who received the Ad26.COV2.S COVID-19 vaccine or a placebo. The sequencing used peripheral blood, collected in a trial of Ad26.COV2.S vaccine versus placebo. The chain is built from TRBV18 and TRBJ1-3; tentatively, D is TRBD1 (6 bases). The DNA for the CDR3 is TGTGCCAGCTCACTCGGGACATACTCAGGAAACACCATATATTTT. It encodes CASSLGTYSGNTIYF.